The 12 T cell receptor beta chains below all came from one sample that was sequenced in a study of blood T cell repertoires in COVID-19. Sequencing used immunoSEQ multiplex PCR; TCRdb keeps in-frame clones, though not all of them. This sample has hundreds of thousands of clones, with approximately 80% found just once. The source material was PBMCs or T cells enriched from blood (not recorded which). The source is a man aged 25 to 40 with acute COVID-19.

The chain recombines TRBV11-2 with TRBJ1-1; D uncertain. V gave up 2 bases and J gave up 3 bases, with 4 bases separating them. Germline V lookup: CDR1 SGHAT, CDR2 FQNNGV. The CDR3 is 12 residues long. CDR3 coding DNA: TGTGCCAGCAGCTTAATATACACTGAAGCTTTCTTT. Translation gives CASSLIYTEAFF.

The V and J genes are TRBV18 and TRBJ2-6, with D perhaps matching TRBD2 (5 bases). Trimming stripped 0 bases from V and 0 bases from J, with 12 bases between. CDR1 and CDR2 from the germline V gene are KGHSH and LQKENI. This CDR3 comprises 18 residues. The CDR3 nucleotides are TGTGCCAGCTCACCACCGGGAGTAAGTGTCTCTGGGGCCAACGTCCTGACTTTC. Translated, it gives CASSPPGVSVSGANVLTF.

The rearrangement joins TRBV13 to TRBJ1-2, with TRBD1 matching over 10 bases. Germline trimming cut 0 bases from V and 5 bases from J; bases unmatched to any gene: 18. Germline V gene sequence: CDR1 PRHDT, CDR2 FYEKMQ (reference sequence). CDR3 size: 20 residues. The CDR3 sequence is CASSLGVAGTGDTYPYGYTF. In DNA form, the CDR3 reads TGTGCCAGCAGCTTAGGAGTTGCCGGGACAGGGGATACTTACCCTTATGGCTACACCTTC.

The chain links TRBV29-1 to TRBJ1-1; 7 bases align to TRBD1. The germline V gene encodes CDR1 SQVTM and CDR2 ANQGSEA. The CDR3 extends over 14 amino acids. The junction had 12 bases not matched to a gene; V was cut back by 5 bases and J by 6 bases. The CDR3 region is CSVSETGFMAEAFF. As DNA, the CDR3 is TGCAGCGTTTCTGAGACAGGGTTTATGGCTGAAGCTTTCTTT.

This CDR3 is CASSLAVSAQGGAEQYF. Written as DNA, the CDR3 is TGTGCCAGCAGCTTAGCGGTCTCGGCACAGGGGGGGGCCGAGCAGTACTTC. The J gene is TRBJ2-7, the V gene TRBV7-9; TRBD1 might be the D (8 bases). V lost 0 bases and J 6 bases, leaving 21 bases between the germline ends. The CDR3 runs 17 residues. Germline V gives CDR1 SEHNR, CDR2 FQNEAQ (reference sequence).

This rearrangement joins TRBV9 to TRBJ2-3; TRBD2 aligns across 10 bases. V trimming: 0 bases; J trimming: 2 bases; junction bases outside the gene matches: 6. CDR1 and CDR2 (germline): SGDLS, YYNGEE. The CDR3 sequence is 17 residues long. The CDR3 is CASSVAPSGGYTDTQYF. The CDR3 coding sequence is TGTGCCAGCAGCGTAGCCCCTAGCGGGGGCTACACAGATACGCAGTATTTT.

V gene TRBV30 combines with J gene TRBJ1-5; D gene uncertain. V was trimmed by 1 base and J by 2 bases, leaving 6 bases between them. This CDR3 comprises 13 residues. Looked up from germline, CDR1 is GTSNPN and CDR2 is SVGIG (reference sequence). The CDR3 loop is CAWSDGGNQPQHF. The CDR3 DNA reads TGTGCCTGGAGTGACGGAGGCAATCAGCCCCAGCATTTT. The whole variable domain, remainder taken from reference TRBV30 and TRBJ1-5, is SQTIHQWPATLVQPVGSPLSLECTVEGTSNPNLYWYRQAAGRGLQLLFYSVGIGQISSEVPQNLSASRPQDRQFILSSKKLLLSDSGFYLCAWSDGGNQPQHFGDGTRLSIL.

The rearrangement uses TRBV4-2 and TRBJ2-1, with a weak D call TRBD1 (5 bases). The germline CDR1 and CDR2 sequences are LGHNA and YNFKEQ. The CDR3 covers 16 residues. V lost 3 bases and J 7 bases, leaving 19 bases between the germline ends. The CDR3, as DNA: TGTGCCAGCAGCCAGCCGGGTCGCCGGGCAGGGAATGAGCAGTTCTTC. This sequence encodes CASSQPGRRAGNEQFF.

This sequence joins TRBV27 and TRBJ2-3; D may be TRBD1 (5 bases). V was shortened by 2 bases and J by 2 bases, with 8 bases between the two germline ends. This CDR3 has 14 residues. The germline V gene encodes CDR1 MNHEY and CDR2 SMNVEV (reference sequence). CDR3 nucleotide sequence: TGTGCCAGCAGTTTACAGGGATACACAGATACGCAGTATTTT. Residues: CASSLQGYTDTQYF.

The chain has TRBV7-2 and TRBJ1-3, with D perhaps matching TRBD1 (6 bases). Germline V lookup: CDR1 SGHTA, CDR2 FQGNSA. Deletions cut 4 bases from V and 4 bases from J, with 14 bases between. The CDR3 consists of 15 residues. The CDR3 region is CASSSVGGGGNTIYF. The DNA of the CDR3 is TGTGCCAGCAGCTCAGTAGGTGGGGGCGGAAACACCATATATTTT.

The chain links TRBV5-1 to TRBJ1-1; D perhaps matches TRBD1 (5 bases). Germline values: CDR1 SGHRS, CDR2 YFSETQ. V was cut by 1 base and J by 0 bases, with 10 bases left in between. The CDR3 runs 15 residues. CDR3 sequence: CASSLFSGMNTEAFF. CDR3 DNA: TGCGCCAGCAGCTTGTTTTCAGGGATGAACACTGAAGCTTTCTTT.

The rearrangement links TRBV3-1 (or the pseudogene TRBV3-2) to TRBJ2-2, with a possible D match to TRBD2 (5 bases). V lost 3 bases and J lost 4, with 12 bases in between. The CDR3 loop spans 15 amino acids. Per the germline V gene, CDR1 is LGHDT and CDR2 is YNNKEL (reference sequence). Here the CDR3 reads CASSQKGLGTGELFF. CDR3 nucleotides: TGTGCCAGCAGCCAGAAAGGACTCGGCACCGGGGAGCTGTTTTTT.